Below are 32 T cell receptor beta chains sequenced from a single sample in a study of shared clonotypes between healthy human individuals. The repertoire was sequenced with immunoSEQ multiplex PCR; TCRdb's copy has only in-frame clones and lacks some. The sample yields 1,500,000 or so clones, over 95% seen once. The specimen sequenced was naive CD4+ T cells sorted from blood. As to subset: CD45RA+ positively selected. The receptor source for this set is a man aged 25 to 40 in good health.

This chain links TRBV18 with TRBJ1-1; TRBD1 might be the D (5 bases). Germline CDR1 reads KGHSH; CDR2 reads LQKENI. The CDR3 consists of 14 residues. Trimming removed 2 bases at V and 7 bases at J, with 14 bases between. The CDR3 here is CASSPDLTDIEAFF. For the CDR3, the DNA is TGTGCCAGCTCACCAGATTTGACAGATATTGAAGCTTTCTTT.

On this clone itself: The same CDR3 can be traced to other DNA sequences in this sample. The CDR3 DNA reads as TGTGCCAGTAGAGGACTAGCGGGAAGCTCCTACAATGAGCAGTTCTTC. Protein product: CASRGLAGSSYNEQFF. V usage is TRBV19 and J usage is TRBJ2-1; 12 nucleotides match TRBD2. The ends lost 6 bases at V and 0 bases at J; junction bases unmatched: 3. Germline CDR1 LNHDA, CDR2 SQIVND (reference sequence). The CDR3 is 16 amino acids.

With respect to this clone: The junction departs from the called germline gene at one end, perhaps through a read error. The V call is TRBV9, the J call TRBJ2-2, with D perhaps TRBD2 (7 bases). This CDR3 is built from 15 residues. Germline V gene lookup returns CDR1 SGDLS and CDR2 YYNGEE. In DNA form, the CDR3 reads TGTGCCAGCTGCGTGGGGGGGGCCCCCACCGGGGAGCTGTTTTTT. Amino acids: CASCVGGAPTGELFF.

The gene calls are TRBV30 and TRBJ1-3; unclear D gene. V was clipped by 4 bases and J by 2 bases, with 9 bases between them. Germline V lookup: CDR1 GTSNPN, CDR2 SVGIG (reference sequence). This CDR3 has 13 amino acids. The CDR3 spells CAWTVAPGNTIYF. CDR3 bases: TGTGCCTGGACAGTGGCCCCTGGAAACACCATATATTTT.

This chain links TRBV27 with TRBJ2-5; no clear D. CDR1 and CDR2 (germline): MNHEY, SMNVEV (reference sequence). The CDR3 is 11 amino acids. V gave up 7 bases and J gave up 3 bases, with 6 bases separating them. The CDR3 here is CASTRKETQYF. The CDR3, as DNA: TGTGCCAGCACCCGAAAAGAGACCCAGTACTTC.

V usage is TRBV5-6 and J usage is TRBJ2-7; D is perhaps TRBD1 (6 bases). CDR1 and CDR2 (germline): SGHDT, YYEEEE. Trimming cost V 4 bases and J 3 bases, with 17 bases left between them. The CDR3 length is 15 residues. The CDR3 loop is CASSIRDKYYYEQYF. In DNA form, the CDR3 reads TGTGCCAGCAGCATACGGGACAAATACTACTACGAGCAGTACTTC.

The chain couples TRBV5-5 to TRBJ2-1, with a possible D match to TRBD2 (5 bases). V shed 0 bases and J shed 4 bases, with 11 bases lying between them. Germline V gene data show CDR1 as SGHKS and CDR2 as YYEKEE (reference sequence). CDR3 length: 15 residues. The DNA of the CDR3 is TGTGCCAGCAGCTTGGTTTGGACTGGGTACAATGAGCAGTTCTTC. Its protein product is CASSLVWTGYNEQFF.

In this sample, this clone turned up once. This rearrangement joins TRBV19 to TRBJ2-1; 8 bases are shared with TRBD2. From germline, CDR1 is LNHDA and CDR2 SQIVND (reference sequence). The CDR3 extends over 15 amino acids. Trimming removed 3 bases from V and 5 bases from J; junction bases left unmatched: 6. This CDR3 reads CASSIQLLADNEQFF. CDR3 coding DNA: TGTGCCAGTAGTATTCAGCTACTAGCGGACAATGAGCAGTTCTTC.

Of note for this clone: The sample holds other DNA sequences that translate to the same CDR3. This chain joins TRBV18 and TRBJ2-3, with D tentatively TRBD1 (5 bases). The CDR3 runs 13 residues. The germline gives CDR1 KGHSH, CDR2 LQKENI. Trimming shortened V by 3 bases and J by 1 base, and 5 bases separated the two germline ends. In DNA form, the CDR3 reads TGTGCCAGCTCACCCAGGGGCACAGATACGCAGTATTTT. Residues: CASSPRGTDTQYF.

This chain joins TRBV27 and TRBJ1-5, with no clear D. Germline V gene lookup returns CDR1 MNHEY and CDR2 SMNVEV (reference sequence). The CDR3 length is 17 residues. Trimming took off 0 bases at V and 0 bases at J, with 12 bases between the two ends. The CDR3 DNA is TGTGCCAGCAGTTTATCCCGGGCAAGATCTAGCAATCAGCCCCAGCATTTT. It codes for CASSLSRARSSNQPQHF.

This chain uses TRBV18 with TRBJ2-7; TRBD1 agrees at 7 bases. The J segment lost 4 bases and the V segment lost 2 bases, leaving 14 bases of the junction unmatched. The CDR3 totals 17 residues. CDR1 and CDR2 from the germline V gene are KGHSH and LQKENI. The CDR3 coding sequence is TGTGCCAGCTCACCAAGGACAGGTCAGACGTTGGAATACGAGCAGTACTTC. Its translation: CASSPRTGQTLEYEQYF.

This chain's CDR3 is CASSSTGNRLQPQHF. The CDR3 coding sequence is TGTGCCAGCAGCTCAACAGGGAATCGGTTGCAGCCCCAGCATTTT. The chain has TRBV28 and TRBJ1-5, with D perhaps matching TRBD1 (6 bases). Looked up from germline, CDR1 is MDHEN and CDR2 is SYDVKM. Trimming cost V 6 bases and J 7 bases, with 19 bases left between them. The CDR3 contains 15 residues.

The V and J genes are TRBV23-1 and TRBJ2-5; 12 bases are a match to TRBD1. TRBV23-1 is flagged as an ORF with uncertain function. The CDR3 extends over 15 amino acids. J lost 7 bases, V lost 4 bases, and 7 bases had no gene match. In DNA form, the CDR3 reads TGCGCCAGCAGTCCGGGACAGGGGGCGAGGGGGACCCAGTACTTC. Residues: CASSPGQGARGTQYF.

V and J are TRBV4-1 and TRBJ2-5; 11 nucleotides agree with TRBD2. The CDR3 consists of 16 residues. In germline, CDR1 is MGHRA, CDR2 YSYEKL. V lost 6 bases, J lost 0 bases, and 6 bases stayed unmatched. The CDR3 nucleotides are TGCGCCAGCAGGTCTACTAGCGGGAGCCACCAAGAGACCCAGTACTTC. Translated: CASRSTSGSHQETQYF.

The chain employs TRBV5-8 and TRBJ2-3; TRBD1 matches 9 bases. The V gene's germline CDR1 is SGHTS and CDR2 YDEGEE. The CDR3 consists of 15 residues. J was trimmed by 3 bases and V by 5 bases; bases with no gene match: 7. The CDR3 nucleotides are TGTGCCAGCAGGCTGGACAGGGGCTGGACAGATACGCAGTATTTT. This encodes CASRLDRGWTDTQYF.

The chain employs TRBV18 and TRBJ2-7, with D perhaps matching TRBD1 (7 bases). Germline V gene data show CDR1 as KGHSH and CDR2 as LQKENI. This CDR3 spans 14 amino acids. Trimming took 4 bases from V and 6 from J, leaving 16 bases between them. The CDR3 DNA is TGTGCCAGCTCACTGCGGGACAGCTTACGCGAGCAGTACTTC. The encoded protein is CASSLRDSLREQYF.

The chain carries TRBV28 and TRBJ1-2, with D unclear. Between the trimmed V and J ends, which lost 3 bases and 7 bases, there was a span of 12 bases. Germline CDR1 is MDHEN and CDR2 is SYDVKM. The CDR3 covers 13 residues. For the CDR3, the DNA is TGTGCCAGCAGTTTTGAGGGTTTGAGTGGCTACACCTTC. This codes for CASSFEGLSGYTF.

The chain joins TRBV5-1 to TRBJ1-3, with D uncertain. This CDR3 is 18 amino acids long. Trimming took off 1 base at V and 0 bases at J, with 17 bases between the two ends. The germline V gene has CDR1 SGHRS and CDR2 YFSETQ. The DNA for the CDR3 is TGCGCCAGCAGCTTGAGGGCCAACCAGAGGAGCTCTGGAAACACCATATATTTT. Its protein is CASSLRANQRSSGNTIYF.

Remarks on this clone: Different DNA sequences within this sample yield the same CDR3. This chain joins TRBV5-6 and TRBJ1-5; D might be TRBD1 (6 bases). The germline gives CDR1 SGHDT, CDR2 YYEEEE. V lost 0 bases to trimming and J lost 7 bases, with 8 bases between them. The CDR3 is 13 amino acids. The CDR3: CASSLDRAQPQHF. The DNA of the CDR3 is TGTGCCAGCAGCTTGGACAGGGCCCAGCCCCAGCATTTT.

J is TRBJ2-3 and V is TRBV5-1; D possibly matches TRBD1 or TRBD2 (6 bases each). The length of the CDR3 is 16 residues. Germline assignment: CDR1 SGHRS and CDR2 YFSETQ. V lost 4 bases and J lost 7, with 22 bases in between. CDR3 loop: CASSTGGGQGLNTQYF. CDR3 DNA sequence: TGCGCCAGCAGCACCGGAGGGGGACAAGGACTAAATACGCAGTATTTT.

The V and J genes are TRBV4-1 and TRBJ2-7, with D unclear. The CDR3 covers 11 residues. Germline V gene lookup returns CDR1 MGHRA and CDR2 YSYEKL. V lost 3 bases and J lost 6, with 6 bases in between. This chain's CDR3 is CASSHGPEQYF. CDR3 sequence (DNA): TGCGCCAGCAGCCATGGGCCCGAGCAGTACTTC.

The rearrangement joins TRBV6-6 to TRBJ1-1; D may be TRBD1 (6 bases). This CDR3 is 16 amino acids long. CDR1 is MNHNY and CDR2 is SVGAGI in the germline V gene (reference sequence). With 2 bases removed from V and 1 base from J, the gap between germline ends came to 14 bases. CDR3 DNA: TGTGCCAGCAGTTACCCTATAGGGGGGGCGAACACTGAAGCTTTCTTT. It encodes CASSYPIGGANTEAFF.

The chain combines TRBV28 with TRBJ1-1; possibly TRBD1 for D (5 bases). Trimming took off 8 bases at V and 7 bases at J, with 14 bases between the two ends. CDR1 is MDHEN, CDR2 SYDVKM, per germline. CDR3 size: 12 residues. The CDR3: CASQGSMVEAFF. Written as DNA, the CDR3 is TGTGCCAGCCAGGGTTCAATGGTTGAAGCTTTCTTT.

V is TRBV6-4 and J is TRBJ2-3; D is perhaps TRBD2 (5 bases). The CDR3 runs 15 residues. The ends were cut back, 3 bases at V and 5 bases at J, with 15 bases in the middle. CDR1 and CDR2 from the germline V gene are MRHNA and SNTAGT. The CDR3 sequence is CASSEDGRRGDTQYF. The DNA of the CDR3 is TGTGCCAGCAGTGAGGATGGGAGACGAGGAGATACGCAGTATTTT.

The DNA of the CDR3 is TGCAGCGTACGGACAGGAGTGTCCGGGGAGCTGTTTTTT. Amino acids: CSVRTGVSGELFF. The chain uses TRBV29-1 and TRBJ2-2; 7 positions agree with TRBD1. V lost 6 bases, J lost 6 bases, and 7 bases stayed unmatched. Germline V CDR1 and CDR2: SQVTM, ANQGSEA. This CDR3 region has 13 residues.

The chain joins TRBV27 to TRBJ2-7; TRBD2 aligns across 7 bases. This CDR3 is built from 15 residues. Germline V lookup: CDR1 MNHEY, CDR2 SMNVEV (reference sequence). V was pared by 4 bases and J by 0 bases, with 6 bases of the junction left unmatched. In DNA, the CDR3 is TGTGCCAGCAGTTATAAGCGGGGCTACTCCTACGAGCAGTACTTC. It translates to CASSYKRGYSYEQYF.

V is TRBV6-1 and J is TRBJ2-3; a weak D match, TRBD1 (5 bases). The CDR3 contains 14 residues. Germline CDR1 reads MNHNS; CDR2 reads SASEGT. Trimming left V 2 bases short and J 4 bases short, with 10 bases between. CDR3 nucleotide sequence: TGTGCCAGCAGTGAAAACAGGTTCCCAGATACGCAGTATTTT. Its translation: CASSENRFPDTQYF.

The chain couples TRBV18 to TRBJ1-2; D is ambiguous. This CDR3 has 14 amino acids. V was pared by 3 bases and J by 5 bases, with 13 bases between. CDR1 and CDR2 (germline): KGHSH, LQKENI. The DNA of the CDR3 is TGTGCCAGCTCACCCAAAGGCAGTTCTTATGGCTACACCTTC. This translates into CASSPKGSSYGYTF.

The V gene is TRBV10-3, the J gene TRBJ2-1; D not certain. The CDR3 loop spans 14 amino acids. Germline V CDR1 and CDR2: ENHRY, SYGVKD. The V end was cut by 6 bases, the J end by 5 bases, with 14 bases between. The chain's CDR3 is CAISPFSGDNEQFF. The CDR3 bases are TGTGCCATCAGCCCTTTTTCCGGAGACAATGAGCAGTTCTTC.

This clone has a handful of counts. The gene calls are TRBV9 and TRBJ1-2, with 7 nucleotides matching TRBD1. Germline V lookup: CDR1 SGDLS, CDR2 YYNGEE. J lost 8 bases, V lost 2 bases, and 9 bases had no gene match. The CDR3 spans 14 residues. CDR3 in DNA: TGTGCCAGCAGCGTTGGACAGGCATCGGAAGGCTACACCTTC. Translation: CASSVGQASEGYTF.

This chain connects TRBV28 to TRBJ2-3, with 15 positions matching TRBD2. The germline CDR1 and CDR2 sequences are MDHEN and SYDVKM. The CDR3 consists of 18 residues. The ends lost 6 bases at V and 1 base at J; junction bases unmatched: 8. The CDR3 is CASSRGLAGGPGTDTQYF. The CDR3 nucleotides are TGTGCCAGCAGCCGAGGACTAGCGGGAGGGCCTGGCACAGATACGCAGTATTTT.

V and J are TRBV12-2 and TRBJ2-2; the table's D call of TRBD2 was not tested on the DNA. TRBV12-2 is tagged as a pseudogene. This CDR3 is built from 21 residues. In DNA, the CDR3 is TGTGCAAGTCGCTTAGGTCTCTTACTAGCGGGAGGGGGCACGAACACCGGGGAGCTGTTTTTT. Protein product: CASRLGLLLAGGGTNTGELFF.